Below are 30 T cell receptor beta chains sequenced from a single sample in a study of identical twins. TCRdb reprocessed the 5' RACE reads via MiXCR and lists one record per CDR3 protein. The data hold around 450,000 distinct CDR3 sequences, with 14% observed a single time. In addition, the sample was reused for a study of yellow fever vaccine responses in identical twins.

Sequencing was carried out using CD4+ T cells sorted from blood. Receptors originate from a woman younger than 30 in good health.

This clonotype has only a few counts. This chain uses TRBV7-8 with TRBJ2-1; 12 bases line up with TRBD2. With 2 bases clipped from V and 6 bases from J, the junction kept 11 bases outside the gene matches. The CDR3 has 18 amino acids. Germline CDR1 and CDR2: SGHVS and FQNEAQ. The CDR3 DNA is TGTGCCAGCAGCTTATCCCACGGTGGACTAGCGGGATTCAATGAGCAGTTCTTC. Amino acid sequence: CASSLSHGGLAGFNEQFF.

V usage is TRBV7-2 and J usage is TRBJ1-6; TRBD1 is a possible D gene (6 bases). This CDR3 has 15 residues. CDR1 is SGHTA and CDR2 is FQGNSA in the germline V gene. Between the trimmed V and J ends, which lost 5 bases and 10 bases, there was a span of 18 bases. The CDR3 nucleotides are TGTGCCAGCAGCACCGACGGGGCAGGGGTATCACCCCTCCACTTT. It translates to CASSTDGAGVSPLHF.

This clonotype has a handful of counts. The chain has TRBV3-1 and TRBJ1-1, with TRBD1 identical over 9 bases. V gave up 5 bases and J gave up 5 bases; unmatched junction bases: 6. This CDR3 spans 14 amino acids. Per germline, CDR1 LGHDT and CDR2 YNNKEL (reference sequence). Here the CDR3 reads CASSAQGASTEAFF. The CDR3 DNA is TGTGCCAGCAGCGCACAGGGGGCGAGTACTGAAGCTTTCTTT.

This clonotype turned up a few times. The chain uses TRBV25-1 and TRBJ2-7, with D uncertain. There are 14 residues in the CDR3. Trimming removed 4 bases at V and 0 bases at J, with 10 bases between. The V gene's germline CDR1 is MGHDK and CDR2 SYGVNS. The CDR3 is CASSVDGFSYEQYF. In nucleotides, the CDR3 is TGTGCCAGCAGTGTGGACGGGTTCTCCTACGAGCAGTACTTC.

This clonotype was detected a few times. The V and J genes are TRBV10-3 and TRBJ2-7; TRBD2 agrees at 7 bases. The germline V gene has CDR1 ENHRY and CDR2 SYGVKD. J was trimmed by 6 bases and V by 3 bases; bases with no gene match: 8. This CDR3 is built from 14 residues. The CDR3 region is CAISDGGSSGEQYF. In DNA form, the CDR3 reads TGTGCCATCAGTGATGGCGGGAGTTCTGGCGAGCAGTACTTC.

In this sample, this clonotype turned up a few times. V and J are TRBV11-2 and TRBJ2-7; maybe TRBD1 (6 bases). This CDR3 comprises 14 residues. Trimming shortened V by 6 bases and J by 9 bases, and 21 bases separated the two germline ends. Germline CDR1 reads SGHAT; CDR2 reads FQNNGV. The CDR3 bases are TGTGCCAGCAGAAGAACCGGGACACCGTTCGGGCAGTACTTC. Residues: CASRRTGTPFGQYF. Full variable domain (remainder filled in from reference TRBV11-2 and TRBJ2-7): EAGVAQSPRYKIIEKRQSVAFWCNPISGHATLYWYQQILGQGPKLLIQFQNNGVVDDSQLPKDRFSAERLKGVDSTLKIQPAKLEDSAVYLCASRRTGTPFGQYFGPGTRLTVT.

The V gene is TRBV7-9, the J gene TRBJ2-7; D call uncertain. CDR3 length: 12 amino acids. Germline CDR1 is SEHNR and CDR2 is FQNEAQ (reference sequence). V was shortened by 4 bases and J by 3 bases, with 7 bases between the two germline ends. Written as DNA, the CDR3 is TGTGCCAGCAGCTACGCCGACTACGAGCAGTACTTC. It yields the protein CASSYADYEQYF.

In this sample, this clonotype turned up a few times. This chain connects TRBV11-2 to TRBJ2-4, with TRBD1 identical over 11 bases. The CDR3 totals 18 residues. The junction had 8 bases not matched to a gene; V was cut back by 4 bases and J by 0 bases. In germline, CDR1 is SGHAT, CDR2 FQNNGV. CDR3 loop: CASSSRDRGGLAKNIQYF. The CDR3 nucleotides read TGTGCCAGCAGCTCCAGGGACAGGGGGGGACTAGCCAAAAACATTCAGTACTTC.

The chain has TRBV28 and TRBJ2-3; possibly TRBD1 or TRBD2 for D (7 bases each). Per the germline V gene, CDR1 is MDHEN and CDR2 is SYDVKM. Deletions cut 2 bases from V and 5 bases from J, with 17 bases between. There are 16 residues in the CDR3. The CDR3 nucleotides are TGTGCCAGCAGTTTACTAGCGGCAGGGGGGGTAGATACGCAGTATTTT. Its translation is CASSLLAAGGVDTQYF.

This clonotype has just a few counts. V gene TRBV7-2 combines with J gene TRBJ2-2; possibly TRBD2 for D (6 bases). The V end lost 1 base, the J end lost 0 bases, and 9 bases lay between the germline ends. Germline V gene lookup returns CDR1 SGHTA and CDR2 FQGNSA. This CDR3 is built from 16 residues. The CDR3: CASSLGWGANTGELFF. DNA of the CDR3: TGTGCCAGCAGCTTAGGTTGGGGGGCGAACACCGGGGAGCTGTTTTTT.

The V and J genes are TRBV15 and TRBJ1-1; a possible D gene is TRBD1 (6 bases). This CDR3 is built from 14 residues. Germline values: CDR1 LNHNV, CDR2 YYDKDF (reference sequence). The ends were cut back, 1 base at V and 3 bases at J, with 9 bases in the middle. Here the CDR3 reads CATSRGTAHTEAFF. As DNA, the CDR3 is TGTGCCACCAGCAGAGGGACAGCACACACTGAAGCTTTCTTT.

The chain links TRBV4-1 to TRBJ2-7; D gene ambiguous. CDR3 size: 16 residues. The V gene lost 0 bases and the J gene lost 0 bases, with 12 bases spanning the gap. CDR1 is MGHRA, CDR2 YSYEKL, per germline. The chain's CDR3 is CASSQDRAASSYEQYF. CDR3 nucleotides: TGCGCCAGCAGCCAAGATCGGGCAGCTAGCTCCTACGAGCAGTACTTC.

This clonotype was counted ten times or more. This chain connects TRBV20-1 to TRBJ2-5; no definite D call. Germline V CDR1 and CDR2: DFQATT, SNEGSKA (reference sequence). Trimming removed 5 bases from V and 2 bases from J, with 15 bases in between. The CDR3 is made up of 14 amino acids. This CDR3 is CSAVRPGPQETQYF. CDR3 nucleotide sequence: TGCAGTGCTGTAAGACCAGGACCTCAAGAGACCCAGTACTTC.

The rearrangement joins TRBV19 to TRBJ2-1; D not resolved. The germline V gene encodes CDR1 LNHDA and CDR2 SQIVND (reference sequence). The CDR3 is 12 amino acids. V shed 5 bases and J shed 7 bases, with 9 bases lying between them. The CDR3 DNA follows: TGTGCCAGTAGTCTACAGATAAATGAGCAGTTCTTC. Its protein product is CASSLQINEQFF.

The rearrangement uses TRBV4-3 and TRBJ2-2; TRBD2 aligns across 10 bases. The CDR3 is 16 residues long. The V gene end was trimmed by 3 bases and the J gene end by 3 bases; junction bases not matched to a gene: 4. Germline CDR1 is LGHNA and CDR2 is YSLEER. This chain's CDR3 is CASSQRLAGDTGELFF. CDR3 bases: TGCGCCAGCAGCCAGAGACTAGCGGGCGACACCGGGGAGCTGTTTTTT.

Many counts were recorded for this clonotype. The chain's CDR3 is CAIKDSGGTDTQYF. CDR3 coding DNA: TGTGCCATCAAAGATAGCGGGGGCACAGATACGCAGTATTTT. The J gene is TRBJ2-3, the V gene TRBV10-3, with 8 nucleotides matching TRBD2. Unmatched junction bases numbered 4, after V lost 7 bases and J lost 1 base. Germline assignment: CDR1 ENHRY and CDR2 SYGVKD. This CDR3 has 14 residues.

A few counts support this clonotype. The V and J genes are TRBV7-8 and TRBJ1-4, with TRBD1 identical over 7 bases. Germline CDR1 and CDR2: SGHVS and FQNEAQ. Losses at the gene ends were 1 base for V and 3 bases for J; bases not matched to a gene: 5. The length of the CDR3 is 16 residues. CDR3 loop: CASSLGQGGSNEKLFF. In DNA form, the CDR3 reads TGTGCCAGCAGCTTAGGGCAGGGGGGGTCTAATGAAAAACTGTTTTTT.

V and J are TRBV18 and TRBJ1-1; 7 bases line up with TRBD1. V shed 6 bases, J shed 1 base, and the junction held 5 bases outside the gene matches. The CDR3 totals 14 residues. Germline-derived CDR1 and CDR2 are KGHSH and LQKENI. The CDR3 sequence: CASSSQGSNTEAFF. CDR3 sequence (DNA): TGTGCCAGCTCTTCACAGGGGTCGAACACTGAAGCTTTCTTT. Full variable domain (missing parts from reference TRBV18 and TRBJ1-1): NAGVMQNPRHLVRRRGQEARLRCSPMKGHSHVYWYRQLPEEGLKFMVYLQKENIIDESGMPKERFSAEFPKEGPSILRIQQVVRGDSAAYFCASSSQGSNTEAFFGQGTRLTVV.

This clonotype was seen a single time. The chain is built from TRBV29-1 and TRBJ1-2; D gene ambiguous. Trimming shortened V by 7 bases and J by 3 bases, and 15 bases separated the two germline ends. This CDR3 region has 13 residues. In germline, CDR1 is SQVTM, CDR2 ANQGSEA. Here the CDR3 reads CSARVIPDYGYTF. CDR3 DNA: TGCAGCGCTCGGGTGATTCCTGACTATGGCTACACCTTC.

The chain combines TRBV3-1 with TRBJ2-2; D is possibly TRBD2 (5 bases). Germline CDR1 and CDR2: LGHDT and YNNKEL (reference sequence). The CDR3 is made up of 13 amino acids. V lost 4 bases, J lost 13 bases, and 16 bases lay in between. CDR3 loop: CASSRIRFAGLFF. In DNA, the CDR3 is TGTGCCAGCAGCCGGATTCGGTTTGCGGGGCTGTTTTTT. The entire variable domain, with the rest obtained from reference TRBV3-1 and TRBJ2-2, is as follows: DTAVSQTPKYLVTQMGNDKSIKCEQNLGHDTMYWYKQDSKKFLKIMFSYNNKELIINETVPNRFSPKSPDKAHLNLHINSLELGDSAVYFCASSRIRFAGLFFGEGSRLTVL.

V and J are TRBV28 and TRBJ2-1; tentatively, D is TRBD2 (6 bases). CDR1 is MDHEN and CDR2 is SYDVKM in the germline V gene. Deletions cut 6 bases from V and 1 base from J, with 16 bases between. The CDR3 is 16 residues long. In DNA form, the CDR3 reads TGTGCCAGCAGCTACCTTAGCGGAGCTTCCTACAATGAGCAGTTCTTC. It codes for CASSYLSGASYNEQFF.

The rearrangement uses TRBV7-2 and TRBJ2-2; D unclear. The germline V gene has CDR1 SGHTA and CDR2 FQGNSA. V shed 5 bases and J shed 7 bases, with 8 bases lying between them. CDR3 size: 12 residues. The CDR3 here is CASSLLRGELFF. The CDR3 nucleotides are TGTGCCAGCAGCCTTTTGCGCGGGGAGCTGTTTTTT.

This clonotype has just a few counts. V usage is TRBV11-1 and J usage is TRBJ2-1; D might be TRBD2 (5 bases). CDR1 and CDR2 (germline): SGHAT, FQDESV (reference sequence). With 5 bases removed from V and 7 bases from J, the gap between germline ends came to 18 bases. CDR3 size: 15 residues. The CDR3 reads CASSPPSGLGNEQFF. The CDR3 DNA sequence: TGTGCCAGCAGCCCTCCAAGCGGTCTCGGGAATGAGCAGTTCTTC.

J is TRBJ1-2 and V is TRBV6-5; 10 positions agree with TRBD1. Germline CDR1 reads MNHEY; CDR2 reads SVGAGI. With 2 bases clipped from V and 4 bases from J, the junction kept 7 bases outside the gene matches. The CDR3 is 16 amino acids. The CDR3 loop reads CASSYIGDRGIYGYTF. The CDR3 nucleotides read TGTGCCAGCAGTTACATCGGGGACAGGGGCATCTATGGCTACACCTTC.

The V and J genes are TRBV5-1 and TRBJ2-2, with D possibly being TRBD2 (6 bases). V lost 4 bases and J lost 3, with 10 bases in between. Germline V gene lookup returns CDR1 SGHRS and CDR2 YFSETQ. There are 14 residues in the CDR3. In DNA form, the CDR3 reads TGCGCCAGCAGCCGGGGGTTGGACACCGGGGAGCTGTTTTTT. Translating it yields CASSRGLDTGELFF.

The J gene is TRBJ1-4, the V gene TRBV9, with 9 bases lining up with TRBD1. The CDR3 is made up of 16 amino acids. CDR1 is SGDLS, CDR2 YYNGEE, per germline. The V segment lost 4 bases and the J segment 7 bases; nucleotides outside the gene matches: 11. The CDR3: CASSLEWGTGSEKLFF. CDR3 bases: TGTGCCAGCAGCCTTGAGTGGGGGACAGGGAGTGAAAAACTGTTTTTT.

The genes are TRBV5-1 and TRBJ2-6; D is undetermined. Germline assignment: CDR1 SGHRS and CDR2 YFSETQ. CDR3 length equals 10 residues. This chain's CDR3 is CSSGANVLTF. CDR3 bases: TGCTCCTCTGGGGCCAACGTCCTGACTTTC.

This clonotype came up a few times. The J gene is TRBJ2-3, the V gene TRBV29-1, with a tentative D call TRBD2 (6 bases). V was shortened by 7 bases and J by 2 bases, with 13 bases between the two germline ends. This CDR3 contains 13 residues. Per the germline V gene, CDR1 is SQVTM and CDR2 is ANQGSEA. CDR3 coding DNA: TGCAGCGCCAGACAGCGGGTCACAGATACGCAGTATTTT. It encodes CSARQRVTDTQYF.

This clonotype was counted many times. The chain has TRBV6-1 and TRBJ2-3, with 11 bases lining up with TRBD1. J gave up 1 base and V 6 bases, and 3 bases lay outside the gene matches. The CDR3 is 15 residues long. Germline CDR1 and CDR2: MNHNS and SASEGT. CDR3 in amino acids: CASRGGQGGTDTQYF. In DNA, the CDR3 is TGTGCCAGCAGGGGGGGACAGGGGGGCACAGATACGCAGTATTTT.

J is TRBJ2-7 and V is TRBV14; 7 bases align to TRBD1. Germline CDR1 and CDR2: SGHDN and FVKESK. This CDR3 spans 15 amino acids. V lost 4 bases, J lost 7 bases, and 13 bases stayed unmatched. CDR3 sequence (DNA): TGTGCCAGCAGCCGAGCCGGGACAGAACGTAGGGAGCAGTACTTC. This translates into CASSRAGTERREQYF. Drawing the rest from reference TRBV14 and TRBJ2-7, the complete variable domain is EAGVTQFPSHSVIEKGQTVTLRCDPISGHDNLYWYRRVMGKEIKFLLHFVKESKQDESGMPNNRFLAERTGGTYSTLKVQPAELEDSGVYFCASSRAGTERREQYFGPGTRLTVT.